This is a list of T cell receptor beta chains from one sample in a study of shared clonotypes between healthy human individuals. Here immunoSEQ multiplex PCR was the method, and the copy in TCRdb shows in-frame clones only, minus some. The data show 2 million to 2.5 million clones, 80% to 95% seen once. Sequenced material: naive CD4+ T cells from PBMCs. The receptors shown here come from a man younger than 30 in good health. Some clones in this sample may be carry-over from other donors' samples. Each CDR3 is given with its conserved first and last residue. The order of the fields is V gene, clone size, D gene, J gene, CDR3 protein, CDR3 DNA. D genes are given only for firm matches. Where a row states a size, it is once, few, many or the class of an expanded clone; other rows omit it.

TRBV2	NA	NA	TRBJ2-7	CASSGRGPNGEQYF	TGTGCCAGCAGTGGAAGGGGTCCAAACGGAGAGCAGTACTTC
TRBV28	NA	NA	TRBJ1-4	CATTEGGFREKLFF	TGTGCCACCACAGAGGGGGGGTTTCGGGAAAAACTGTTTTTT
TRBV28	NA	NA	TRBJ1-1	CASSLVGFEAFF	TGTGCCAGCAGTTTGGTCGGCTTTGAAGCTTTCTTT
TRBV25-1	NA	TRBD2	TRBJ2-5	CASSESSGSQETQYF	TGTGCCAGCAGTGAGAGTAGCGGGAGCCAAGAGACCCAGTACTTC
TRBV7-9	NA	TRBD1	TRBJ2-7	CASSFLQGGGEQYF	TGTGCCAGCAGCTTCCTACAGGGGGGTGGCGAGCAGTACTTC
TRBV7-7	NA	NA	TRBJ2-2	CASKGPGHLNTGELFF	TGTGCCAGCAAGGGTCCGGGACACTTGAACACCGGGGAGCTGTTTTTT
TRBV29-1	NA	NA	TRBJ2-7	CSVDGGLARHGEQYF	TGCAGCGTTGACGGGGGGCTGGCACGGCATGGCGAGCAGTACTTC
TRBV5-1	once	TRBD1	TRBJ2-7	CASSPNTRDRAPLGDEQYF	TGCGCCAGCAGCCCGAACACGCGGGACAGGGCCCCATTGGGCGACGAGCAGTACTTC
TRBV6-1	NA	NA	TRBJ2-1	CASSLDAGYNEQFF	TGTGCCAGCAGTCTGGACGCAGGATACAATGAGCAGTTCTTC
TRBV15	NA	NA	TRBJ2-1	CATSRDRVGVGNEQFF	TGTGCCACCAGCAGAGATCGAGTGGGAGTAGGGAATGAGCAGTTCTTC
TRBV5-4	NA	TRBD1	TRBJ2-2	CASSPAPGQGGTGELFF	TGTGCCAGCAGCCCAGCCCCCGGACAGGGGGGCACCGGGGAGCTGTTTTTT
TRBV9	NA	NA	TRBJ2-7	CASSTRDGIYEQYF	TGTGCCAGCAGCACCCGGGACGGAATCTACGAGCAGTACTTC
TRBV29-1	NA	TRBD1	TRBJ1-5	CSAAGTANQPQHF	TGCAGCGCTGCCGGGACAGCCAACCAGCCCCAGCATTTT
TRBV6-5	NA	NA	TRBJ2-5	CASSPPGVGWAQYF	TGTGCCAGCAGTCCCCCGGGGGTCGGGTGGGCCCAGTACTTC
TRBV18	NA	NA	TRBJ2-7	CASSFDIYEQYF	TGTGCCAGCTCATTCGACATCTACGAGCAGTACTTC
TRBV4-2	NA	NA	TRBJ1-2	CASSQDIGQSYGYTF	TGTGCCAGCAGCCAAGATATCGGACAGAGCTATGGCTACACCTTC
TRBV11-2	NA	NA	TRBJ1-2	CASSLEGAVLGGYTF	TGTGCCAGCAGCTTAGAAGGGGCAGTCCTTGGTGGCTACACCTTC
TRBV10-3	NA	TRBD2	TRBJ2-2	CAISEKVAGVLAGGTGELFF	TGTGCCATCAGTGAGAAGGTAGCGGGAGTTTTAGCTGGGGGAACCGGGGAGCTGTTTTTT
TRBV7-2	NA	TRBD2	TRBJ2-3	CASSLITSGQDTQYF	TGTGCCAGCAGCTTAATTACTAGCGGGCAAGATACGCAGTATTTT
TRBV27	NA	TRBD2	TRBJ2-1	CASSIWGTSLNEQFF	TGTGCCAGCAGCATATGGGGGACTAGCTTGAATGAGCAGTTCTTC
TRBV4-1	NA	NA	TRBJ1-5	CASSQDLGVIQPQHF	TGCGCCAGCAGCCAAGATCTTGGAGTTATCCAGCCCCAGCATTTT
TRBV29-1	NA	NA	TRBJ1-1	CSVTRTAMNTEAFF	TGCAGCGTTACACGGACAGCCATGAACACTGAAGCTTTCTTT
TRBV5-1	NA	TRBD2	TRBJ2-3	CASSLRTSGTTDTQYF	TGCGCCAGCAGCTTACGGACTAGCGGGACCACAGATACGCAGTATTTT
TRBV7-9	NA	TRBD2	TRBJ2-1	CASSSRGLAGRYNEQFF	TGTGCCAGCAGCTCGCGGGGCCTAGCGGGTCGTTACAATGAGCAGTTCTTC
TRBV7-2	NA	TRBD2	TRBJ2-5	CASSLGPLAGQETQYF	TGTGCCAGCAGCCTAGGCCCTTTAGCGGGGCAAGAGACCCAGTACTTC
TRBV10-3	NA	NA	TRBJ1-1	CATSAEVGEAFF	TGTGCCACCTCCGCGGAAGTCGGTGAAGCTTTCTTT
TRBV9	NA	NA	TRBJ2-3	CASSVALGTDTQYF	TGTGCCAGCAGCGTAGCTTTGGGCACAGATACGCAGTATTTT
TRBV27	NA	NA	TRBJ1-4	CASSFLLTHPGSATNEKLFF	TGTGCCAGCAGTTTTCTCCTTACCCATCCGGGGTCAGCAACTAATGAAAAACTGTTTTTT